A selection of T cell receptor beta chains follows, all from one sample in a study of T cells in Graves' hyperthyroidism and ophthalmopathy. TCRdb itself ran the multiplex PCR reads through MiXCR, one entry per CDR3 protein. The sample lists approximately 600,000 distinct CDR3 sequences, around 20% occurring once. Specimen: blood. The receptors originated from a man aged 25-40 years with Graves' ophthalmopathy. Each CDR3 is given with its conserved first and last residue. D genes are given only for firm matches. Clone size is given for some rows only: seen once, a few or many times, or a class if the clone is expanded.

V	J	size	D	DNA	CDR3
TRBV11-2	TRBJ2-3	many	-	TGTGCCAGCAGCTTAGCGACAGATACGCAGTATTTT	CASSLATDTQYF
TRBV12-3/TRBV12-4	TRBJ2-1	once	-	TGTGCCAGCAGTCGCTTATGGACTGATCAGGACTACAATGAGCAGTTCTTC	CASSRLWTDQDYNEQFF
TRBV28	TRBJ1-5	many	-	TGTGCCAGCTGCCGGGGGGGGGAGCCCCAGCATTTT	CASCRGGEPQHF
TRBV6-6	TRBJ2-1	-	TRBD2	TGTGCCAGCAGTTACTCGCCTAGCGGGTATGAGCAGTTCTTC	CASSYSPSGYEQFF
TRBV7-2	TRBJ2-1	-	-	TGTGCCAGCAGCTTATCGACGGTCGGAAAGCAGTTCTTC	CASSLSTVGKQFF
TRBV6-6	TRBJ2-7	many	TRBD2	TGTGCCAGCAGTTATAGCGGGGCCTCCTACGAGCAGTACTTC	CASSYSGASYEQYF
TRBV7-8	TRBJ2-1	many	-	TGTGCCAGCAGCTTAGCTATAGAGCAGTTCTTC	CASSLAIEQFF
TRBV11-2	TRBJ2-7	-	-	TGTGCCAGCAGCTGGGACATACCCCACGAGCAGTACTTC	CASSWDIPHEQYF
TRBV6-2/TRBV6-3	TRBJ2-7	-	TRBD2	TGTGCCAGCAGTTACTCAGGGGAGGGGTCCTGCGAGCAGTACTTC	CASSYSGEGSCEQYF
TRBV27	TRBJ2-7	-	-	TGTGCCAGCAGCAATAGTAACGACGAGCAGTACTTC	CASSNSNDEQYF
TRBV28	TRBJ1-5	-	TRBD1	TGTGCCAGCAGGACAGGGGGAAGGACAGGGTCGGGCGGCAATCAGCCCCAGCATTTT	CASRTGGRTGSGGNQPQHF
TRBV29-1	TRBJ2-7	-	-	TGCACCGCCCGTCCGGGACAAAGATACGAGCAGTACTTC	CTARPGQRYEQYF
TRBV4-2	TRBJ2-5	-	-	TGTGCCAGCAGCCAAAGCTGGGAGCTAGAAGAGACCCAGTACTTC	CASSQSWELEETQYF
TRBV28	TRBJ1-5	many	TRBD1	TGTGCCAGCAGTTTATCCAGGGGGGTACAGCCCCAGCATTTT	CASSLSRGVQPQHF
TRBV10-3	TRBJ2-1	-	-	TGTGCCATCAGTTGGGACATCAATGAGCAGTTCTTC	CAISWDINEQFF
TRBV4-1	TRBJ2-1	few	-	TGCGCCAGCAGCCAGGAATCGGTAGGGGAGAGCTCCTACAATGAGCAGTTCTTC	CASSQESVGESSYNEQFF
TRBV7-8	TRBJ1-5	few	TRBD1	TGTGCCAGCAGCGAGACAGGGGCGGGAGCGGGCCCCCAGCATTTT	CASSETGAGAGPQHF
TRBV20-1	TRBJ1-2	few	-	TGCAGTGCTAGACAGGGTGGCGGCTACACCTTC	CSARQGGGYTF
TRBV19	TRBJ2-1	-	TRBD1	TGTGCCAGTAGTATAAGGAAAGGGGGCATGGGCAATGAGCAGTTCTTC	CASSIRKGGMGNEQFF
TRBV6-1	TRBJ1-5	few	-	TGTGCCAGCAGACCCCAGCCCCAGCATTTT	CASRPQPQHF
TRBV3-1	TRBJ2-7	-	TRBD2	TGTGCCAGCAGCCAAGATCAGAGACTAGCGGTGGGGTTCTACGAGCAGTACTTC	CASSQDQRLAVGFYEQYF
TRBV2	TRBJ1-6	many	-	TGTGCCAGCAGGACGGACGGGGGCATTGTAGGGCCCCTCCACTTT	CASRTDGGIVGPLHF
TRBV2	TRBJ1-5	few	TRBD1	TGTGCCAGCAGTGGGCAGGACAGGGGACAGCCCCAGCATTTT	CASSGQDRGQPQHF
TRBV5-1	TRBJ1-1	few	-	TGCGCCACTTCCCAGGGTGCACCGAACACTGAAGCTTTCTTT	CATSQGAPNTEAFF
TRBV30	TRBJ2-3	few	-	TGTGCCTGGAGTGAGAGCGCCGGAGATACGCAGTATTTT	CAWSESAGDTQYF
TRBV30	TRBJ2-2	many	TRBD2	TGTGCCTGGCGTCTAGCGGGAGCGAACACCGGGGAGCTGTTTTTT	CAWRLAGANTGELFF
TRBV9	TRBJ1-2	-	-	TGTGCCAGCAGCGTAGGTGAGGGGCTCTATGGCTACACCTTC	CASSVGEGLYGYTF
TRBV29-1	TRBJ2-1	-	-	TGCAGCGTTGATGCGGAACTCTCCTACAATGAGCAGTTCTTC	CSVDAELSYNEQFF
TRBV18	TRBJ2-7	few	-	TGTGCCAGCTCATCGACTAGTAGCGAGCAGTACTTC	CASSSTSSEQYF
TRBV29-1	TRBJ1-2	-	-	TGCAGCGTTGAAGATTTCAGCTCAGGGGACAACTATGGCTACACCTTC	CSVEDFSSGDNYGYTF
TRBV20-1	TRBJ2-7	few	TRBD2	TGCAGTGCTCTTACTAGCGGGGACTCCTACGAGCAGTACTTC	CSALTSGDSYEQYF